This T cell receptor beta chain was recovered during a study of T cells in Graves' hyperthyroidism and ophthalmopathy. Losses at the gene ends were 4 bases for V and 5 bases for J; bases not matched to a gene: 9. The CDR3 extends over 14 amino acids. Germline CDR1 is DFQATT and CDR2 is SNEGSKA (reference sequence). Notes on this clonotype: Its antigen is currently unknown.

Using RNA transcripts as the source, TCR beta CDR3 regions were amplified. RT-PCR in the first round (using the HTBI primer set) targeted the TCR CDR3. Each CDR3 protein gets one entry after TCRdb re-called the multiplex PCR reads with MiXCR. The sample yields approximately 640,000 distinct CDR3 sequences, about 45% seen once. Study-wide results and caveats: In the blood, most expanded thyroid clonotypes above 0.001 appeared as well.

Input material: peripheral blood or thyroid tissue (not recorded which). V usage is TRBV20-1 and J usage is TRBJ2-5; 8 bases fit TRBD2. This receptor was taken from an adult man with Graves' disease, either hyperthyroidism or ophthalmopathy (not recorded which). Here the CDR3 reads CSATHGRAGETQYF. Written as DNA, the CDR3 is TGCAGTGCTACCCACGGGAGGGCCGGGGAGACCCAGTACTTC.